The 13 T cell receptor beta chains below all came from one sample that was sequenced in a study of T cells in Graves' hyperthyroidism and ophthalmopathy. RNA transcripts were the template for amplifying TCR beta CDR3 regions. Researchers ran a first-round RT-PCR on the TCR CDR3 using the HTBI primer set. TCRdb itself ran the multiplex PCR reads through MiXCR, one entry per CDR3 protein. This table holds 550,000 to 850,000 distinct CDR3 sequences, 18% found once. The sequenced material came from blood. All receptors derive from a woman between 50 and 59 years old with Graves' hyperthyroidism that later progressed to Graves' ophthalmopathy.

This clonotype was observed a few times. V usage is TRBV20-1 and J usage is TRBJ1-2; unclear D gene. The V end was cut by 5 bases, the J end by 2 bases, with 12 bases between. The CDR3 has 13 residues. Germline V gene data show CDR1 as DFQATT and CDR2 as SNEGSKA (reference sequence). CDR3 in amino acids: CSALRTGNYGYTF. The CDR3 coding sequence is TGCAGTGCTCTTAGGACGGGGAACTATGGCTACACCTTC.

In its sample, this clonotype was seen many times. The V call is TRBV6-1, the J call TRBJ2-7; D not certain. This CDR3 spans 14 amino acids. Germline V CDR1 and CDR2: MNHNS, SASEGT. V lost 7 bases and J lost 3, with 16 bases in between. DNA for the CDR3: TGTGCCAGCAACTCCAGGCAGGCCTTCTACGAGCAGTACTTC. It is translated as CASNSRQAFYEQYF.

This clonotype was observed at least ten times. The J gene is TRBJ2-5, the V gene TRBV12-3 or TRBV12-4; perhaps TRBD1 as D (6 bases). The CDR3 has 16 residues. Trimming stripped 5 bases from V and 1 base from J, with 17 bases between. CDR3 bases: TGTGCCAGCAGTCCCCTGGGGGCGCCGATCCAAGAGACCCAGTACTTC. Protein: CASSPLGAPIQETQYF.

On this clonotype: A much larger clone differs by one base, so this may be a read error. V usage is TRBV7-2 and J usage is TRBJ2-1; weak D call: TRBD1 (5 bases). CDR3 length: 15 residues. The germline gives CDR1 SGHTA, CDR2 FQGNSA. Here the CDR3 reads CASSLAGPNYKEQFF. CDR3 DNA: TGTGCCAGCAGCTTAGCGGGGCCTAACTACAAAGAGCAGTTCTTC.

This clonotype appeared many times. The gene calls are TRBV11-2 and TRBJ1-1; the D is unclear. The length of the CDR3 is 13 residues. V was pared by 4 bases and J by 5 bases, with 11 bases between. Germline V CDR1 and CDR2: SGHAT, FQNNGV. CDR3: CASSSGRMTEAFF. The CDR3, as DNA: TGTGCCAGCAGCTCCGGCCGGATGACTGAAGCTTTCTTT.

V and J are TRBV6-1 and TRBJ2-1; TRBD1 might be the D (5 bases). Germline lookup yields CDR1 MNHNS and CDR2 SASEGT. The CDR3 extends over 16 amino acids. V lost 6 bases and J lost 2, with 17 bases in between. The CDR3 DNA follows: TGTGCCAGCAGCCGACAGTGGGGTACTCCCTACAATGAGCAGTTCTTC. Translation: CASSRQWGTPYNEQFF.

This clonotype occurred a few times. As DNA, the CDR3 is TGTGCCAGTACGCCGATGGACTCCTACACTGAAGCTTTCTTT. Amino acid sequence: CASTPMDSYTEAFF. This chain uses TRBV19 with TRBJ1-1; D gene unclear. CDR1 is LNHDA, CDR2 SQIVND, per germline (reference sequence). Trimming removed 7 bases at V and 3 bases at J, with 15 bases between. The CDR3 runs to 14 residues.

V is TRBV6-2 or TRBV6-3 and J is TRBJ2-3; the match to TRBD2 covers 13 bases. CDR3 size: 23 residues. In germline, CDR1 is MNHEY, CDR2 SVGEGT. The trim removed 0 bases at V and 2 bases at J, leaving 20 bases unmatched. The CDR3 region has the DNA TGTGCCAGCAGTTACTCGATGGCCGGGACTAGCGGGGAAACCCGCATTCCCACAGATACGCAGTATTTT. Amino acids: CASSYSMAGTSGETRIPTDTQYF.

At least ten counts were recorded for this clonotype. This chain connects TRBV6-1 to TRBJ2-7; perhaps TRBD1 as D (6 bases). Germline V lookup: CDR1 MNHNS, CDR2 SASEGT. V gave up 5 bases and J gave up 5 bases, with 16 bases separating them. This CDR3 is built from 14 residues. This CDR3 reads CASSPDIDRHEQYF. CDR3 sequence (DNA): TGTGCCAGCAGTCCGGACATAGACAGGCACGAGCAGTACTTC.

This clonotype showed up just a few times. The chain combines TRBV5-1 with TRBJ1-2, with 10 nucleotides matching TRBD1. The germline V gene encodes CDR1 SGHRS and CDR2 YFSETQ. This CDR3 is built from 13 residues. V trimming: 4 bases; J trimming: 9 bases; junction bases outside the gene matches: 6. CDR3 sequence (DNA): TGCGCCAGCAGCCCCTGGGACAGGGGACGCTACACCTTC. As protein: CASSPWDRGRYTF.

This clonotype was seen a few times. This rearrangement joins TRBV12-3 or TRBV12-4 to TRBJ1-3; 8 bases agree with TRBD1. The CDR3 contains 14 residues. V was pared by 6 bases and J by 4 bases, with 5 bases of the junction left unmatched. In nucleotides, the CDR3 is TGTGCCAGCAGAGACAGGGGTGGCGGAAACACCATATATTTT. Translating it yields CASRDRGGGNTIYF.

This clonotype has at least ten counts. The V call is TRBV7-9, the J call TRBJ1-1; D unclear. V shed 3 bases and J shed 7 bases, with 12 bases lying between them. CDR3 length: 13 amino acids. Germline V CDR1 and CDR2: SEHNR, FQNEAQ (reference sequence). CDR3 amino acids: CASSFSTMGEAFF. In DNA form, the CDR3 reads TGTGCCAGCAGCTTTTCTACAATGGGTGAAGCTTTCTTT.

The chain links TRBV9 to TRBJ2-5; a possible D gene is TRBD2 (6 bases). The CDR3 runs to 14 residues. Germline values: CDR1 SGDLS, CDR2 YYNGEE. V lost 0 bases and J 5 bases, leaving 11 bases between the germline ends. This CDR3 is CASSVAGGVETQYF. CDR3 DNA: TGTGCCAGCAGCGTAGCCGGAGGGGTCGAGACCCAGTACTTC. The full variable domain, completed using reference TRBV9 and TRBJ2-5, is DSGVTQTPKHLITATGQRVTLRCSPRSGDLSVYWYQQSLDQGLQFLIQYYNGEERAKGNILERFSAQQFPDLHSELNLSSLELGDSALYFCASSVAGGVETQYFGPGTRLLVL.